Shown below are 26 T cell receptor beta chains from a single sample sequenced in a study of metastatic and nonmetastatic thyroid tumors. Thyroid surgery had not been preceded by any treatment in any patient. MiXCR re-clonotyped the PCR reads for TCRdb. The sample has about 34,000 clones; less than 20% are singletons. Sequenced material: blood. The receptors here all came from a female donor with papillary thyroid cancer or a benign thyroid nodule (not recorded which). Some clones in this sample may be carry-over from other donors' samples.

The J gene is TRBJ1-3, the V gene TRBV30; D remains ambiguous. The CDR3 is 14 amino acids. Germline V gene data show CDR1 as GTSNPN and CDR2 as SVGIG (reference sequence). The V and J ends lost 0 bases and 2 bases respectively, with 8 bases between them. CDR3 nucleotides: TGTGCCTGGAGTGTACGTTTTACTGGAAACACCATATATTTT. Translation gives CAWSVRFTGNTIYF.

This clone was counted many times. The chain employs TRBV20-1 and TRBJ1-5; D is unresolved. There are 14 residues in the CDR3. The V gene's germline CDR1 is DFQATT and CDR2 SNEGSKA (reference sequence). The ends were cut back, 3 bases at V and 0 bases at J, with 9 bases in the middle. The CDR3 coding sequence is TGCAGTGCTAGGGAGACACTTAGCAATCAGCCCCAGCATTTT. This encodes CSARETLSNQPQHF.

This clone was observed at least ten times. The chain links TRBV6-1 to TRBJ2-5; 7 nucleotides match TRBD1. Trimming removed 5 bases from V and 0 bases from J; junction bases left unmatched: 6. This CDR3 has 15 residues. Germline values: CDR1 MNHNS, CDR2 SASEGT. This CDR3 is CASSPQTGDQETQYF. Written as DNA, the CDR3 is TGTGCCAGCAGTCCGCAAACAGGGGACCAAGAGACCCAGTACTTC.

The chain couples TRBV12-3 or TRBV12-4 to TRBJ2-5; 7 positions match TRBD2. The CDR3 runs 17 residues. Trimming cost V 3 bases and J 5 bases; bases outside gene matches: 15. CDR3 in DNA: TGTGCCAGCAGTTTCGTTGGTCGGGGGAGGGAATGCGAGACCCAGTACTTC. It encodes CASSFVGRGRECETQYF.

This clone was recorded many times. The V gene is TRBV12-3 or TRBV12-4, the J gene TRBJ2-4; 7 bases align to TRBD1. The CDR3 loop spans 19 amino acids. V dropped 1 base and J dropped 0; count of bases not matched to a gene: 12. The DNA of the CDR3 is TGTGCCAGCAGTTTAGGGGAAGGGACAGAAACTATAGCCAAAAACATTCAGTACTTC. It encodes CASSLGEGTETIAKNIQYF.

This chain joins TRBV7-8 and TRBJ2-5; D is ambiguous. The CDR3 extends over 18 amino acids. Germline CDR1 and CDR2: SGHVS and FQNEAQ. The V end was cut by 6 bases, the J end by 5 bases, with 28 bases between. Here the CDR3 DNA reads TGTGCCAGCAGTTTTTACCCATTCGAAAGAGGCGCTGGGGAGACCCAGTACTTC. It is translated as CASSFYPFERGAGETQYF.

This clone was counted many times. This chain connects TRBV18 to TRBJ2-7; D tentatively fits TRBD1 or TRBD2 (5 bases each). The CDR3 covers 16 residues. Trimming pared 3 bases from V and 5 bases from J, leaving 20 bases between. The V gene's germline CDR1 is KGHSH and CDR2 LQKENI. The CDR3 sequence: CASSPDWTQSIHEQYF. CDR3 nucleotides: TGTGCCAGCTCACCGGACTGGACACAGAGCATCCACGAGCAGTACTTC.

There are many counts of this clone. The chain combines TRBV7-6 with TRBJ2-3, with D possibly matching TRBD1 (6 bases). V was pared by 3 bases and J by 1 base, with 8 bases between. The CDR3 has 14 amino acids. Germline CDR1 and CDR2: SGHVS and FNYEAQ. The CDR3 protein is CASSLRQGTDTQYF. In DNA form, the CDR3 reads TGTGCCAGCAGCTTGAGACAGGGCACAGATACGCAGTATTTT.

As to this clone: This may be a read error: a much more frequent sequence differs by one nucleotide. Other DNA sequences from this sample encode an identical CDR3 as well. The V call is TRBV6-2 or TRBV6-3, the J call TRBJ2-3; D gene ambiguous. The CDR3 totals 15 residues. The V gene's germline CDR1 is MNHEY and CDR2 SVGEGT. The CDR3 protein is CARRLAGDLTDTQYF. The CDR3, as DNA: TGTGCCCGCAGGTTAGCTGGAGACCTCACAGATACGCAGTATTTT.

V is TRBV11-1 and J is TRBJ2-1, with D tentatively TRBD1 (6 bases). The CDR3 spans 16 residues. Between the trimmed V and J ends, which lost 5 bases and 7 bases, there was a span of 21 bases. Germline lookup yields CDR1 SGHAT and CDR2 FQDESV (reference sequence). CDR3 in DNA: TGTGCCAGCAGCAGACCCGGGACACCCACTAGGAATGAGCAGTTCTTC. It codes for CASSRPGTPTRNEQFF.

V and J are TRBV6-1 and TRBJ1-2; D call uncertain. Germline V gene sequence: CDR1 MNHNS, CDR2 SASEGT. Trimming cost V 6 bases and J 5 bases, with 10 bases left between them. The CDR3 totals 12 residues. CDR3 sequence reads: CASSGNMYGYTF. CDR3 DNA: TGTGCCAGCAGCGGAAACATGTATGGCTACACCTTC.

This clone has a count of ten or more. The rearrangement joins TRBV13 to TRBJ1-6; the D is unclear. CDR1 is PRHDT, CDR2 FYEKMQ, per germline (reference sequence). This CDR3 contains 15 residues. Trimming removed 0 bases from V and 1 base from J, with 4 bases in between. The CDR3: CASSLGGSYNSPLHF. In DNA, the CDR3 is TGTGCCAGCAGCTTAGGAGGTTCCTATAATTCACCCCTCCACTTT.

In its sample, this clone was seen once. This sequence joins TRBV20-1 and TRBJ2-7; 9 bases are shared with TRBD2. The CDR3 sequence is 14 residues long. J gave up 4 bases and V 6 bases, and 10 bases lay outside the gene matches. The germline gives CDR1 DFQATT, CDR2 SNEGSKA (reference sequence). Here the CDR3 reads CSAAPPTSGYEQYF. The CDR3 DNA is TGCAGTGCCGCACCCCCTACTAGCGGGTACGAGCAGTACTTC.

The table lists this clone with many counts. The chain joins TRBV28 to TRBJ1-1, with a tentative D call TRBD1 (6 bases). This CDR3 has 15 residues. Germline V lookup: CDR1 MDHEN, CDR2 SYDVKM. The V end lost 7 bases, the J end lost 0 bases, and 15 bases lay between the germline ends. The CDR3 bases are TGTGCCAGCAATTCGGCGGGGGGGCTGAACACTGAAGCTTTCTTT. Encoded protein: CASNSAGGLNTEAFF.

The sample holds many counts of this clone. CDR3 sequence: CASSQGLASGSYEQYF. CDR3 bases: TGCGCCAGCAGCCAAGGCCTCGCTAGCGGGAGCTACGAGCAGTACTTC. The genes are TRBV4-1 and TRBJ2-7; 10 bases fit TRBD2. Germline V gene sequence: CDR1 MGHRA, CDR2 YSYEKL. CDR3 length: 16 residues. J gave up 3 bases and V 1 base, and 6 bases lay outside the gene matches.

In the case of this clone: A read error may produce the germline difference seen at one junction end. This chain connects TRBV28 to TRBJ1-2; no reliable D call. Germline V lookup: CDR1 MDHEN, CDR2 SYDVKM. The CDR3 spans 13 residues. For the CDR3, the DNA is TGTGCCAGCAGAGTGAGGACTGACGGTGGCAACACCTTC. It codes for CASRVRTDGGNTF.

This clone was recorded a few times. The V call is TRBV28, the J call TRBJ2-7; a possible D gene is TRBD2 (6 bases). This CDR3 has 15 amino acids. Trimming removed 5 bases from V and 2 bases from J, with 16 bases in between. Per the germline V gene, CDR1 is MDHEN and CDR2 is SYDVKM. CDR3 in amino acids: CASSIIAVSPYEQYF. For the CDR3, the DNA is TGTGCCAGCAGTATAATAGCGGTTAGTCCCTACGAGCAGTACTTC.

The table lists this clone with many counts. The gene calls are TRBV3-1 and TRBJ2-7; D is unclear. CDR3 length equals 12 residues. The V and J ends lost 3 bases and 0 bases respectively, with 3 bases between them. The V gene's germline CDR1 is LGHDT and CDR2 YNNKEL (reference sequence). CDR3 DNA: TGTGCCAGCAGCCACCCCTCCTACGAGCAGTACTTC. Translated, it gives CASSHPSYEQYF.

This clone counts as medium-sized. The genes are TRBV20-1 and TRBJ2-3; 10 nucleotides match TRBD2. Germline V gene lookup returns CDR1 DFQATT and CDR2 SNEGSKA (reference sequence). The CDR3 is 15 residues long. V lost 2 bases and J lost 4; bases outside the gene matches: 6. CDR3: CSARTLAGEADTQYF. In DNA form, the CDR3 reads TGCAGTGCTAGAACCCTAGCGGGAGAGGCAGATACGCAGTATTTT.

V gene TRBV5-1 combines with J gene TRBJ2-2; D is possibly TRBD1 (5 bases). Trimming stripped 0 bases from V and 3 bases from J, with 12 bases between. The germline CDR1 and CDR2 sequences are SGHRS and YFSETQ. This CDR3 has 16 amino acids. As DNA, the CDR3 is TGCGCCAGCAGCTTGGAGGGCAGGGTCGACACCGGGGAGCTGTTTTTT. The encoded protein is CASSLEGRVDTGELFF.

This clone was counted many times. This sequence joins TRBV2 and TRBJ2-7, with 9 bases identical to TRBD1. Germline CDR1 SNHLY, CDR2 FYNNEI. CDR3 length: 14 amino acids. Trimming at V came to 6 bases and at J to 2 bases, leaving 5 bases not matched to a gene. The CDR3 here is CASSGTGRTYEQYF. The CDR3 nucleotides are TGTGCCAGCAGCGGGACAGGGCGAACCTACGAGCAGTACTTC.

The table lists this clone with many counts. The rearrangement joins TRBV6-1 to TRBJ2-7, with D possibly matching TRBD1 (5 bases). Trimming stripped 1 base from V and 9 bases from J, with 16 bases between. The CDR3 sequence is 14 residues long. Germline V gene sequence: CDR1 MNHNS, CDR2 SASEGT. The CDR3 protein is CASSEDGEQAPQYF. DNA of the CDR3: TGTGCCAGCAGTGAAGATGGGGAACAGGCTCCGCAGTACTTC.

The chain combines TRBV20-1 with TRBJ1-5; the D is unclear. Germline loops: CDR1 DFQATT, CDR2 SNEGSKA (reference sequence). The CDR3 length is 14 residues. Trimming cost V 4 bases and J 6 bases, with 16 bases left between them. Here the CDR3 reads CSAIFGVTGQPQHF. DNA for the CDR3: TGCAGTGCTATTTTCGGTGTCACGGGTCAGCCCCAGCATTTT.

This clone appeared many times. Here the CDR3 reads CASSPTREWGKNIQYF. In DNA, the CDR3 is TGTGCCAGCTCACCTACTCGGGAGTGGGGCAAAAACATTCAGTACTTC. The V call is TRBV18, the J call TRBJ2-4; TRBD2 is a possible D gene (6 bases). This CDR3 has 16 amino acids. Germline-derived CDR1 and CDR2 are KGHSH and LQKENI. Trimming removed 3 bases from V and 3 bases from J, with 15 bases in between.

CDR3 nucleotides: TGCGCCAGCCGGACAGGAGAATACGAGCAGTACTTC. Its protein product is CASRTGEYEQYF. J is TRBJ2-7 and V is TRBV5-1; 7 positions agree with TRBD1. From germline, CDR1 is SGHRS and CDR2 YFSETQ. The length of the CDR3 is 12 residues. V shed 7 bases and J 4 bases; nucleotides not matched to a gene: 5.

This chain's CDR3 is CASSEGAGAITDTQYF. DNA for the CDR3: TGTGCCAGCAGTGAAGGTGCGGGAGCCATCACAGATACGCAGTATTTT. V gene TRBV6-4 combines with J gene TRBJ2-3; 7 bases match TRBD2. Germline CDR1 reads MRHNA; CDR2 reads SNTAGT. The CDR3 runs 16 residues. V lost 3 bases and J lost 2; bases outside the gene matches: 8.